This T cell receptor beta chain was documented in a study of blood T cell repertoires in COVID-19. Study details: Acute-phase and convalescent COVID-19 samples originated in the United States, Italy and Spain. T cells, B-cell-depleted T cells, or PBMCs supplied cDNA or gDNA.

CDR3 size: 15 residues. In germline, CDR1 is SGHVS, CDR2 FQNEAQ. V lost 5 bases to trimming and J lost 0 bases; unmatched junction nucleotides: 6. Original analysis: Reference gene primer amplification gave estimated nucleated cell counts. Produced via immunoSEQ multiplex PCR; TCRdb's table is partial and in-frame only. V and J calls and clone size are as listed in that table; D and trimming were resolved from the DNA. The sample holds over 75,000 clones, around 83% seen once. This sequence was found in a woman aged 45 to 65 with acute or convalescent COVID-19. Sequencing was performed on peripheral blood. This chain links TRBV7-8 with TRBJ2-7, with 8 bases lining up with TRBD1. The CDR3 region is CASSHRDRSSYEQYF. In nucleotides, the CDR3 is TGTGCCAGCAGCCATAGGGACAGGAGCTCCTACGAGCAGTACTTC.